Given below is one TCR beta chain in context. This entry is derived from a study of blood T cell repertoires in COVID-19. On the study more broadly: Both acute and convalescent COVID-19 samples were obtained from the United States, Italy and Spain. PBMCs, B-cell-depleted T cells, or T cells were the source of the cDNA or gDNA that made up the material.

Participants came from about 23 US areas, aged about 18 to 89 years. This table comes from immunoSEQ multiplex PCR, and its TCRdb copy is limited to in-frame clones, with some not included. The sample shows about 150,000 clones, roughly 85% of them seen only once. Deletions cut 6 bases from V and 3 bases from J, with 12 bases between. CDR3 length: 14 amino acids. CDR1 and CDR2 (germline): SNHLY, FYNNEI. The rearrangement joins TRBV2 to TRBJ1-5; D is unclear. The sequencing sample was made of PBMCs or T cells enriched from blood (not recorded which). The receptor comes from a man aged 50 or older who had recovered from COVID-19. The CDR3 loop reads CASSQIIHNQPQHF. For the CDR3, the DNA is TGTGCCAGCAGCCAAATAATACACAATCAGCCCCAGCATTTT.